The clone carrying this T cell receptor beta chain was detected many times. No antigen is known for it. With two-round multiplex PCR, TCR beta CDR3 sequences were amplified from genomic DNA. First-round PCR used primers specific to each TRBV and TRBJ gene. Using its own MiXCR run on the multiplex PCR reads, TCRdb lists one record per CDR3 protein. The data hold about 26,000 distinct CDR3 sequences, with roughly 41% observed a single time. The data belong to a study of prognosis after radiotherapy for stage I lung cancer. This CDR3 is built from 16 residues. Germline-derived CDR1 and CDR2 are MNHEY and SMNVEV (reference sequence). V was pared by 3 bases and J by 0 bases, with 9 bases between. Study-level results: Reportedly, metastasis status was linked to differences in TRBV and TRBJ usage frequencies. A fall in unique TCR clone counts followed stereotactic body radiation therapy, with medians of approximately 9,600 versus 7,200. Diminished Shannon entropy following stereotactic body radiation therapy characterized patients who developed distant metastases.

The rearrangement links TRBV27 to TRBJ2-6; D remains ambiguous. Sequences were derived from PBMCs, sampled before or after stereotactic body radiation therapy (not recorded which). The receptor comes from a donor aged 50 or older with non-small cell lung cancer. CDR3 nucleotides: TGTGCCAGCAGTTTTTGGTCTAGCTCTGGGGCCAACGTCCTGACTTTC. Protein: CASSFWSSSGANVLTF.